This TCR beta chain stems from a study of technical replicates of blood from a handful of donors. Repertoires were generated with immunoSEQ multiplex PCR, while TCRdb's copy carries only in-frame clones and drops some. The table has fewer than 100,000 clones, almost 96% seen once. With V trimmed by 3 bases and J by 4 bases, 4 bases remained unmatched. CDR1 and CDR2 (germline): MGHDK, SYGVNS. The CDR3 runs to 16 residues. This chain links TRBV25-1 with TRBJ2-1; 12 nucleotides line up with TRBD1. The sequence derives from a human donor in good health. The sequenced material came from T cells isolated from PBMCs. The CDR3 here is CASSDPGQGAYNEQFF. In DNA form, the CDR3 reads TGTGCCAGCAGTGACCCGGGACAGGGGGCTTACAATGAGCAGTTCTTC.